The 14 T cell receptor beta chains in this list originate from one sample, sequenced in a study of cytomegalovirus exposure and HLA in healthy donors (dated by TCRdb to 2017 to 2019). The library was prepared using the immunoSEQ multiplex PCR assay. For the multiplex PCR, a mixture combining 60 forward primers for TCR Vbeta segments and 13 reverse primers for TCR Jbeta segments was used. The source is immuneACCESS, and TCRdb retained only in-frame sequences with V and J called. Part of the clones is not carried over; for the studies checked, unresolved V genes explain less than half of this, and the remainder is unexplained. The sample data list approximately 140,000 clones, and over 70% of these were observed just once. The top ten clones comprise 6.7% of the sample. The sample taken for sequencing was PBMCs. The receptors here all came from a woman between 40 and 55 years old in good health and CMV-seropositive.

The rearrangement joins TRBV9 to TRBJ1-1; 10 bases line up with TRBD1. The CDR3 is 14 residues long. CDR1 is SGDLS, CDR2 YYNGEE, per germline. After removal of 6 bases from V and 7 bases from J, the junction contained 9 bases not matched to a gene. CDR3 coding DNA: TGTGCCAGCACCCAGACAGGGGGCTCAAGTGAAGCTTTCTTT. It translates to CASTQTGGSSEAFF.

This chain links TRBV28 with TRBJ2-3; 7 positions agree with TRBD2. The CDR3 consists of 16 residues. The V and J ends lost 6 bases and 1 base, in that order; junction bases with no gene match: 10. Germline lookup yields CDR1 MDHEN and CDR2 SYDVKM. CDR3 nucleotide sequence: TGTGCCAGCAGATATATAGCGGGCCGGGGCACAGATACGCAGTATTTT. Translating gives CASRYIAGRGTDTQYF.

The chain joins TRBV29-1 to TRBJ1-4; the D gene is possibly TRBD1 (5 bases). Germline-derived CDR1 and CDR2 are SQVTM and ANQGSEA. V lost 5 bases to trimming and J lost 5 bases, with 15 bases between them. The CDR3 is made up of 14 amino acids. Here the CDR3 DNA reads TGCAGCGTTAAGGCCACGGGGGGGAATGAAAAACTGTTTTTT. This codes for CSVKATGGNEKLFF.

A few counts support this clone. This chain uses TRBV5-1 with TRBJ2-7; D is possibly TRBD2 (7 bases). V lost 2 bases and J lost 6, with 12 bases in between. The CDR3 is 13 amino acids. CDR1 and CDR2 (germline): SGHRS, YFSETQ. CDR3 sequence (DNA): TGCGCCAGCAGCTTCGGGGGGCTCGGCGAGCAGTACTTC. The encoded protein is CASSFGGLGEQYF.

This clone appeared once. J is TRBJ2-1 and V is TRBV4-2; 8 bases agree with TRBD2. V shed 11 bases and J 4 bases; nucleotides not matched to a gene: 13. Germline V CDR1 and CDR2: LGHNA, YNFKEQ. This CDR3 has 15 amino acids. The DNA for the CDR3 is TGTGCCCTCCCGTCCAGCGGGGGACTTTACAATGAGCAGTTCTTC. This encodes CALPSSGGLYNEQFF.

The chain recombines TRBV7-3 with TRBJ2-2; tentative D call: TRBD1 (5 bases). Trimming cost V 4 bases and J 3 bases, with 12 bases left between them. The germline CDR1 and CDR2 sequences are SGHTA and FQGTGA. CDR3 length: 15 amino acids. CDR3 coding DNA: TGTGCCAGCAGCTCGCAGGGCGCTGACACCGGGGAGCTGTTTTTT. It yields the protein CASSSQGADTGELFF.

The rearrangement uses TRBV7-4 and TRBJ1-1; 7 bases match TRBD1. Losses at the gene ends were 5 bases for V and 7 bases for J; bases not matched to a gene: 19. The germline gives CDR1 SGHVT, CDR2 SQSDAQ. CDR3 length equals 17 residues. For the CDR3, the DNA is TGTGCCAGCAGCCCCGAAGACAGGGCGGGGGGAACAGGTGAAGCTTTCTTT. This codes for CASSPEDRAGGTGEAFF.

Note on this clone: The DNA is omitted, as the CDR3 cannot be located on it reliably, and the CDR3 follows TCRdb's listing. Other DNA sequences of this sample code for an identical CDR3. CDR3 in amino acids: CASSWGQGAYEQYF. The chain couples TRBV5-1 to TRBJ2-7; no check of the table's D call, TRBD1, against the DNA was made. Termini included, the CDR3 measures 14 amino acids. The germline V gene has CDR1 SGHRS and CDR2 YFSETQ.

The rearrangement links TRBV27 to TRBJ1-2, with 7 bases matching TRBD1. The CDR3 sequence is 16 residues long. Germline V gene lookup returns CDR1 MNHEY and CDR2 SMNVEV (reference sequence). J gave up 3 bases and V 2 bases, and 9 bases lay outside the gene matches. The CDR3 nucleotides are TGTGCCAGCAGTTTAACTCATATGACAGGGTACTATGGCTACACCTTC. Amino acid sequence: CASSLTHMTGYYGYTF.

The rearrangement joins TRBV6-1 to TRBJ2-3, with D uncertain. V was cut by 5 bases and J by 3 bases, with 15 bases left in between. CDR1 is MNHNS and CDR2 is SASEGT in the germline V gene. The CDR3 runs 15 residues. The CDR3 loop is CASSLLGAKTDTQYF. In DNA form, the CDR3 reads TGTGCCAGCAGTCTCTTAGGAGCTAAAACAGATACGCAGTATTTT.

This chain connects TRBV7-9 to TRBJ2-1, with TRBD2 matching over 13 bases. There are 16 residues in the CDR3. V lost 4 bases, J lost 9 bases, and 9 bases stayed unmatched. Germline loops: CDR1 SEHNR, CDR2 FQNEAQ (reference sequence). As DNA, the CDR3 is TGTGCCAGCAGCTCCCGACTAGCGGGGGGTGTAGTTGAGCAGTTCTTC. This gives the protein CASSSRLAGGVVEQFF.

V and J are TRBV6-6 and TRBJ1-2; D is possibly TRBD1 (6 bases). V was shortened by 6 bases and J by 4 bases, with 18 bases between the two germline ends. Germline V gene data show CDR1 as MNHNY and CDR2 as SVGAGI (reference sequence). The CDR3 length is 15 residues. CDR3 DNA sequence: TGTGCCAGCAGCCCCGACAGGACCCGATTCTATGGCTACACCTTC. It translates to CASSPDRTRFYGYTF.

This chain links TRBV7-2 with TRBJ2-3, with D tentatively TRBD2 (7 bases). The germline gives CDR1 SGHTA, CDR2 FQGNSA. This CDR3 comprises 14 residues. V was pared by 5 bases and J by 5 bases, with 14 bases between. The CDR3 DNA is TGTGCCAGCAGCCCGGGGGGCCGGGGAGATACGCAGTATTTT. Residues: CASSPGGRGDTQYF.

CDR3 sequence (DNA): TGTGCCAGCAGTACTTCCGGACAGGGGATAGATACGCAGTATTTT. This gives the protein CASSTSGQGIDTQYF. The chain is built from TRBV6-5 and TRBJ2-3, with 9 bases lining up with TRBD1. V was pared by 5 bases and J by 5 bases, with 8 bases of the junction left unmatched. The CDR3 is made up of 15 amino acids. Germline CDR1 and CDR2: MNHEY and SVGAGI.